The T cell receptor beta chain described here comes from a study of blood T cells in healthy people across ages. Across the study: About one barcoded TCR beta cDNA was captured per two T cells.

Through a sample-barcoded 5' primer and a J-beta primer mix, a second PCR was run for roughly 6 to 11 cycles. Each cDNA molecule received a tag from a template-switch adaptor that had 12 random nucleotides. Paired-end reads containing CDR3 totaled no fewer than 3 million for each sample. TCRdb re-derived calls from the 5' RACE reads in MiXCR, one entry per CDR3 protein. The sample holds 1.2 million to 1.5 million distinct CDR3 sequences; 40% to 50% are singletons and the top ten take 7.9%. Study outcomes and limitations: TCR beta diversity tracked closely with naive T cell percentage.

Germline CDR1 and CDR2: MDHEN and SYDVKM. The germline V and J ends were trimmed by 5 bases and 7 bases, with 18 bases remaining between them. The CDR3 spans 15 residues. In the case of this clonotype: Its matching antigen is unknown.

This chain links TRBV28 with TRBJ2-4; D could derive from TRBD1 or TRBD2 (6 bases each). Specimen: blood. This clonotype was sampled from a woman between 18 and 29 years old in good health. CDR3 sequence reads: CASSRQVAGSNIQYF. CDR3 in DNA: TGTGCCAGCAGTCGACAGGTCGCGGGGTCGAACATTCAGTACTTC. The full variable domain, with the rest looked up from reference TRBV28 and TRBJ2-4, is DVKVTQSSRYLVKRTGEKVFLECVQDMDHENMFWYRQDPGLGLRLIYFSYDVKMKEKGDIPEGYSVSREKKERFSLILESASTNQTSMYLCASSRQVAGSNIQYFGAGTRLSVL.